What follows are 2 T cell receptor beta chains derived from one specimen sequenced in a study of radiotherapy plus CTLA-4 blockade in lung cancer. Sequencing was performed with immunoSEQ multiplex PCR; in TCRdb, only in-frame clones are kept and a portion is missing. The table records tens of thousands of clones, less than 90% of them present only once. Sequencing used peripheral blood, obtained from a patient treated with radiotherapy plus ipilimumab. These receptors all stem from a human donor with non-small cell lung cancer who had stable disease on radiotherapy plus ipilimumab.

The chain's CDR3 is CASSMAVAGGQETQYF. CDR3 coding DNA: TGTGCCAGTAGTATGGCAGTAGCGGGGGGTCAAGAGACCCAGTACTTC. The chain uses TRBV19 and TRBJ2-5; 10 bases align to TRBD2. CDR1 and CDR2 (germline): LNHDA, SQIVND (reference sequence). This CDR3 is 16 amino acids long. The junction had 6 bases not matched to a gene; V was cut back by 3 bases and J by 2 bases.

The chain links TRBV7-8 to TRBJ1-5; D gene unclear. Between the trimmed V and J ends, which lost 5 bases and 1 base, there was a span of 15 bases. In germline, CDR1 is SGHVS, CDR2 FQNEAQ. The CDR3 runs to 16 residues. The CDR3 nucleotides are TGTGCCAGCAGCCCATCCGGCCGGGTGAGCAATCAGCCCCAGCATTTT. The encoded protein is CASSPSGRVSNQPQHF.